Only one count was recorded for the clone carrying this T cell receptor (beta chain). Its antigen is not identified. This entry belongs to a study of cytomegalovirus exposure and HLA in healthy donors. Germline assignment: CDR1 SGHAT and CDR2 FQNNGV. Trimming at V came to 3 bases and at J to 8 bases, leaving 8 bases not matched to a gene. The CDR3 is 15 amino acids. Vbeta (60) and Jbeta (13) primers were used in the PCR. This table comes from immunoSEQ multiplex PCR, and its TCRdb copy is limited to in-frame clones, with some not included. The sample holds roughly 110,000 clones, 70% to 85% seen once. Broader study findings: Most sequenced TCRs were rare (though some public TCRs occurred in many donors). Segments of the TCR beta V type were, in most cases, productive about 90% or about 30% of the time in an earlier analysis. It was around 160 TCR beta chains that were listed as cytomegalovirus-associated.

This TCR came from a woman aged 18-30 years in good health and CMV-seronegative. The chain employs TRBV11-2 and TRBJ1-4; the match to TRBD1 covers 8 bases. Material for sequencing was PBMCs. CDR3 DNA: TGTGCCAGCAGCTTGGGACAGGTCTCGGGGGAAAAACTGTTTTTT. This gives the protein CASSLGQVSGEKLFF.